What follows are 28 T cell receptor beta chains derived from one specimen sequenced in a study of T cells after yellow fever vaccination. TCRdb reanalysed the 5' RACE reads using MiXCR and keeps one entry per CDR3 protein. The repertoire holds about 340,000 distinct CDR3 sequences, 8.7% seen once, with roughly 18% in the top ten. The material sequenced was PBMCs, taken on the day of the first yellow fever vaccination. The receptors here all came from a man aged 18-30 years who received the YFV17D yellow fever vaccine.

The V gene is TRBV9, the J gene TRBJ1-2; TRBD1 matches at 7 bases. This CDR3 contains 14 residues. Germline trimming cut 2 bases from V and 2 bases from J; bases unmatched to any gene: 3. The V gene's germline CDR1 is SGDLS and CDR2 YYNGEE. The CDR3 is CASSVTGANYGYTF. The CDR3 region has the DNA TGTGCCAGCAGCGTCACAGGGGCCAACTATGGCTACACCTTC.

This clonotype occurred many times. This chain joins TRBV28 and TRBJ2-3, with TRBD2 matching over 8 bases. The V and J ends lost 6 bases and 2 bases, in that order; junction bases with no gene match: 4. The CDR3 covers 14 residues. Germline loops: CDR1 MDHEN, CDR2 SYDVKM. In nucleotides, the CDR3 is TGTGCCAGCAGATCGGGGGGGCCCACAGATACGCAGTATTTT. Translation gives CASRSGGPTDTQYF.

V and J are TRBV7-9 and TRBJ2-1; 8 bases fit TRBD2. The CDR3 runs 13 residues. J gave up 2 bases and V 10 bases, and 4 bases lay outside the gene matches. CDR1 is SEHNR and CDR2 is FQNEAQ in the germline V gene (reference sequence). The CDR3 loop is CATMGLAYNEQFF. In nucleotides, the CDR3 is TGTGCCACAATGGGACTAGCCTACAATGAGCAGTTCTTC.

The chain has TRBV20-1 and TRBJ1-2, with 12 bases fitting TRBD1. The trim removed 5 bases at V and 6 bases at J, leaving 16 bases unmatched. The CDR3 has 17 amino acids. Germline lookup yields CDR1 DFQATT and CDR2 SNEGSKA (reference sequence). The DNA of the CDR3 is TGCAGTGCTCAATCCGGTTTGGGACAGGGGGCGCAACATGGCTACACCTTC. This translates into CSAQSGLGQGAQHGYTF.

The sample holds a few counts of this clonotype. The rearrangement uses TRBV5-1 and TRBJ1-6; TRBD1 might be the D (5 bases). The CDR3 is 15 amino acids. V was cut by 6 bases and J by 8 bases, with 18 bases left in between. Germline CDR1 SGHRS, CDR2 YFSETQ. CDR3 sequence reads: CASTTLRDGDSPLHF. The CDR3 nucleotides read TGCGCCAGCACCACTCTCAGGGACGGGGATTCACCCCTCCACTTT.

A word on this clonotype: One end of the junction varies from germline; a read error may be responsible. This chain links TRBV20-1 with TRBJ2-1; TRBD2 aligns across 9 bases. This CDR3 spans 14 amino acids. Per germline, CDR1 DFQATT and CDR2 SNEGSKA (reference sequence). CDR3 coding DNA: TGCAGTGCTAGAGCCCCTTCCGAGCGGGGGGCCGTCCTCTTC. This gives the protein CSARAPSERGAVLF.

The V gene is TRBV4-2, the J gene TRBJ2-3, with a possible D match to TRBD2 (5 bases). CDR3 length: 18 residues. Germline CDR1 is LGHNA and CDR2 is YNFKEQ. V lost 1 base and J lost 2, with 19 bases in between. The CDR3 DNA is TGTGCCAGCAGCCAAGTTTATCGGGGTTGGGTTGACACAGATACGCAGTATTTT. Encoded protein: CASSQVYRGWVDTDTQYF.

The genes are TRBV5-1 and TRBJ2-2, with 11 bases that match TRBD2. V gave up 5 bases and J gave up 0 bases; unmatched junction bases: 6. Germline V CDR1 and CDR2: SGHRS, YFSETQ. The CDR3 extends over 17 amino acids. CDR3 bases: TGCGCCAGCAGAAGCCCTAGCGGGGGGTCGAACACCGGGGAGCTGTTTTTT. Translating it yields CASRSPSGGSNTGELFF.

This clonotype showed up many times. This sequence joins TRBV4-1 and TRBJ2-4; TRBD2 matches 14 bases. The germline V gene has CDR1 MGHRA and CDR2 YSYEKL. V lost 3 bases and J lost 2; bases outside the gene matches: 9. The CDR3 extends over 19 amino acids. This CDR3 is CASSHVGLAGGGPKNIQYF. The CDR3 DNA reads TGCGCCAGCAGCCACGTTGGACTAGCGGGGGGTGGACCCAAAAACATTCAGTACTTC.

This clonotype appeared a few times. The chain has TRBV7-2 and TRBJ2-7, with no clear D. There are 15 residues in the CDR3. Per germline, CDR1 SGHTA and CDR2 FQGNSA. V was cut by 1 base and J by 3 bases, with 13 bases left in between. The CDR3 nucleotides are TGTGCCAGCAGCTTAGTGGGCAGTTCAAACTACGAGCAGTACGTC. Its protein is CASSLVGSSNYEQYV.

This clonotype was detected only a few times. Here the CDR3 DNA reads TGTGCCAGCAGTGCTTACAGGGCCAGCAATCAGCCCCAGCATTTT. This sequence encodes CASSAYRASNQPQHF. The chain has TRBV6-1 and TRBJ1-5; a possible D gene is TRBD1 (6 bases). V lost 4 bases, J lost 1 base, and 11 bases lay in between. Germline CDR1 and CDR2: MNHNS and SASEGT. The CDR3 length is 15 residues.

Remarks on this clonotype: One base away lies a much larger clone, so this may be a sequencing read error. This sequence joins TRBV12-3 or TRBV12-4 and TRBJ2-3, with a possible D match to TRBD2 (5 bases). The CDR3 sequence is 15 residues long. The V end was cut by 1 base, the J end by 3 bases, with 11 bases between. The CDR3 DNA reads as TGTGCCAGCAGTTTAGGGTGGAGGTATACAGATACGCAGTATTTT. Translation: CASSLGWRYTDTQYF.

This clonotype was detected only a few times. CDR3 protein: CASSYGGAKNSPLHF. The DNA of the CDR3 is TGTGCCAGCAGTTATGGGGGGGCTAAGAATTCACCCCTCCACTTT. The V call is TRBV6-5, the J call TRBJ1-6, with a weak D call TRBD1 (6 bases). Germline V gene sequence: CDR1 MNHEY, CDR2 SVGAGI. V lost 3 bases and J 7 bases, leaving 13 bases between the germline ends. The CDR3 contains 15 residues.

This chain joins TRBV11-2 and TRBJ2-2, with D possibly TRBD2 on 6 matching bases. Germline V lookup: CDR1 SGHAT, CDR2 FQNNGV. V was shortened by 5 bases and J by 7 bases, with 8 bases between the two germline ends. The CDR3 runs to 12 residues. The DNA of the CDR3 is TGTGCCAGCAGCCGGGGACTCGGGGAGCTGTTTTTT. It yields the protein CASSRGLGELFF.

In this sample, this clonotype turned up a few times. CDR3 amino acids: CSADPGGLNTEAFF. In DNA form, the CDR3 reads TGCAGTGCAGACCCCGGGGGGTTGAACACTGAAGCTTTCTTT. The chain has TRBV20-1 and TRBJ1-1; a possible D gene is TRBD1 (5 bases). The CDR3 consists of 14 residues. CDR1 is DFQATT and CDR2 is SNEGSKA in the germline V gene (reference sequence). V dropped 6 bases and J dropped 0 bases, with 14 bases sitting between them.

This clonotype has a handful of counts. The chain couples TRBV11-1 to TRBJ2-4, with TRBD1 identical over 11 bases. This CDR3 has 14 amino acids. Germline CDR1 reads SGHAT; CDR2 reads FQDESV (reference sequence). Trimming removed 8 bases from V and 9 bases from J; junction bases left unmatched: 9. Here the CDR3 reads CASGSGTGGSIQYF. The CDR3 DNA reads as TGTGCCAGCGGATCCGGGACAGGGGGATCCATTCAGTACTTC.

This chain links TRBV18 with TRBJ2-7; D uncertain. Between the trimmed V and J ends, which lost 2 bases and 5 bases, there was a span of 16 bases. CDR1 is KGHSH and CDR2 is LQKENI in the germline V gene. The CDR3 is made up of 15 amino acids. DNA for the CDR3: TGTGCCAGCTCACCAAGAGGCGGCCGTCAGGACGAGCAGTACTTC. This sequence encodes CASSPRGGRQDEQYF.

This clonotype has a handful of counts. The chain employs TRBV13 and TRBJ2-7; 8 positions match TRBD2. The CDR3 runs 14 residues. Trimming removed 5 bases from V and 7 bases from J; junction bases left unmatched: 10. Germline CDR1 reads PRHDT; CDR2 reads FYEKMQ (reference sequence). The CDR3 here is CASSQSGGRGEQYF. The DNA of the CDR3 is TGTGCCAGCAGCCAATCGGGGGGGCGCGGTGAGCAGTACTTC.

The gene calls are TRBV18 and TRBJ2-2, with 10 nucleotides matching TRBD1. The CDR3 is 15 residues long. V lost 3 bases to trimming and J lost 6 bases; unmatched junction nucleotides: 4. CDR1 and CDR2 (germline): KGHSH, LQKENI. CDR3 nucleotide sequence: TGTGCCAGCTCACCCGACAGGGGGCTTTCCGGGGAGCTGTTTTTT. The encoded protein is CASSPDRGLSGELFF.

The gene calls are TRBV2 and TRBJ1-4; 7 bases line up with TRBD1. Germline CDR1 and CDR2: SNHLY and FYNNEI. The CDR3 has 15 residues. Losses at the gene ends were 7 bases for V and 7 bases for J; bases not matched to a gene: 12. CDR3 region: CASTLQGQGGEKLFF. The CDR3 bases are TGTGCCAGCACCCTACAGGGGCAGGGTGGTGAAAAACTGTTTTTT. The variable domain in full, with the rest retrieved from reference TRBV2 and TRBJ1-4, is EPEVTQTPSHQVTQMGQEVILRCVPISNHLYFYWYRQILGQKVEFLVSFYNNEISEKSEIFDDQFSVERPDGSNFTLKIRSTKLEDSAMYFCASTLQGQGGEKLFFGSGTQLSVL.

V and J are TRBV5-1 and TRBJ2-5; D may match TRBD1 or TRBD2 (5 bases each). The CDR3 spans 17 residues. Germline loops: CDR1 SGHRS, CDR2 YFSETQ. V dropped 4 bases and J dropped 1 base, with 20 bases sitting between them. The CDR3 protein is CASSPTGTDVVQETQYF. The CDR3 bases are TGCGCCAGCAGCCCAACCGGGACGGACGTAGTCCAAGAGACCCAGTACTTC.

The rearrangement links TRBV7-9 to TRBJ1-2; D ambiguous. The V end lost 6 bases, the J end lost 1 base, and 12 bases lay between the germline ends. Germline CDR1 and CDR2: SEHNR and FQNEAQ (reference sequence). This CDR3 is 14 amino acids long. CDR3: CASSGNHNNYGYTF. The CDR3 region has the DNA TGTGCCAGCAGTGGGAACCATAATAACTATGGCTACACCTTC.

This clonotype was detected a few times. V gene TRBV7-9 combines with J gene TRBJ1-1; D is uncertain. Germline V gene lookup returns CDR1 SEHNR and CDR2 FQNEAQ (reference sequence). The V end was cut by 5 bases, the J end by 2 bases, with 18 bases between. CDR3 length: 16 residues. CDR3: CASSPLLLEFNTEAFF. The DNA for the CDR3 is TGTGCCAGCAGCCCTCTCTTGTTGGAGTTCAACACTGAAGCTTTCTTT.

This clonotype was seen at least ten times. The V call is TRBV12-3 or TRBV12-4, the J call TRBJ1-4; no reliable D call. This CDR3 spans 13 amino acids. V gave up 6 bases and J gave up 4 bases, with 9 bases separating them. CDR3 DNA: TGTGCCAGCAGACGCGGAGTTAATGAAAAACTGTTTTTT. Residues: CASRRGVNEKLFF.

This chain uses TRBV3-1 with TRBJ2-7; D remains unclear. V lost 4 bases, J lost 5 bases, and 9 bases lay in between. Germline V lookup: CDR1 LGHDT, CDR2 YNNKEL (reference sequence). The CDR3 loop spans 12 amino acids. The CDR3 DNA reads TGTGCCAGCAGCCTGGCGGCAAACGAGCAGTACTTC. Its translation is CASSLAANEQYF.

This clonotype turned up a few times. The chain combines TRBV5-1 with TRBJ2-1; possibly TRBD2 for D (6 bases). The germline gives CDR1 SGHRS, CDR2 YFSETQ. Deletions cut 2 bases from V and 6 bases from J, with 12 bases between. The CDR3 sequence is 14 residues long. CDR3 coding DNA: TGCGCCAGCAGCTTCGGGAGCCTAGCCAATGAGCAGTTCTTC. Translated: CASSFGSLANEQFF.

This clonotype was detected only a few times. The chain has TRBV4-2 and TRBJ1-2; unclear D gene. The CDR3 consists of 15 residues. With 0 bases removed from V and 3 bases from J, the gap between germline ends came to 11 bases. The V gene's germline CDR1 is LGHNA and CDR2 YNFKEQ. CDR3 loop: CASSQDSSADYGYTF. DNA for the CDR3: TGTGCCAGCAGCCAAGATTCTTCCGCCGACTATGGCTACACCTTC.

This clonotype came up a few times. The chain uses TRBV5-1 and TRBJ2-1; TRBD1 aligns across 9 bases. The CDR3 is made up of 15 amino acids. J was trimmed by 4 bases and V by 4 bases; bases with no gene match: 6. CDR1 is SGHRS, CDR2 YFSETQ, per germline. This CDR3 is CASSRAGTGYNEQFF. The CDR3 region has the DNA TGCGCCAGCAGCCGCGCCGGGACAGGGTACAATGAGCAGTTCTTC.